This entry lists 25 T cell receptor beta chains sequenced from one sample in a study of T-cell reconstitution after alpha-beta-depleted transplantation in children. The TCRbeta library incorporated unique molecular identifiers. TCRdb re-called the PCR reads with MiXCR, one entry per CDR3 protein. The profile shows around 370,000 distinct CDR3 sequences, 10% of them singletons. The input for sequencing was PBMCs from the stem cell graft donor, taken from the stem cell graft. These receptors were collected from a human donor who donated a stem cell graft to a child with acute lymphoblastic leukemia.

V is TRBV5-1 and J is TRBJ2-1; 10 nucleotides line up with TRBD2. V trimming: 0 bases; J trimming: 3 bases; junction bases outside the gene matches: 12. This CDR3 contains 19 residues. In germline, CDR1 is SGHRS, CDR2 YFSETQ. For the CDR3, the DNA is TGCGCCAGCAGCTTGGACCTAGCGGGAGCCGCTATAATCTACAATGAGCAGTTCTTC. Protein sequence: CASSLDLAGAAIIYNEQFF. Combining the CDR3 with reference TRBV5-1 and TRBJ2-1 gives the whole variable domain KAGVTQTPRYLIKTRGQQVTLSCSPISGHRSVSWYQQTPGQGLQFLFEYFSETQRNKGNFPGRFSGRQFSNSRSEMNVSTLELGDSALYLCASSLDLAGAAIIYNEQFFGPGTRLTVL.

Only a few counts were recorded for this clonotype. The J gene is TRBJ2-2, the V gene TRBV12-3 or TRBV12-4; weak D call: TRBD1 (6 bases). The V and J ends lost 4 bases and 7 bases respectively, with 25 bases between them. The CDR3 is made up of 18 amino acids. The CDR3: CASSSQQGGIILGGELFF. CDR3 coding DNA: TGTGCCAGCAGTTCGCAACAGGGCGGAATCATCTTGGGCGGGGAGCTGTTTTTT.

In its sample, this clonotype was seen many times. The genes are TRBV20-1 and TRBJ1-1; no firm D call. The CDR3 is made up of 12 amino acids. Germline CDR1 is DFQATT and CDR2 is SNEGSKA (reference sequence). V was clipped by 5 bases and J by 0 bases, with 7 bases between them. CDR3 DNA sequence: TGCAGTGCTCGAAGGGTGAACACTGAAGCTTTCTTT. It is translated as CSARRVNTEAFF.

The rearrangement links TRBV5-5 to TRBJ2-7, with D hard to call. Trimming removed 2 bases at V and 2 bases at J, with 8 bases between. This CDR3 is 13 amino acids long. Germline CDR1 SGHKS, CDR2 YYEKEE (reference sequence). The CDR3 reads CASSFGYAYEQYF. DNA for the CDR3: TGTGCCAGCAGCTTCGGATACGCCTACGAGCAGTACTTC.

Concerning this clonotype: Since a much larger clone is just one base distant, this may be a read error. Here the CDR3 DNA reads TGCGCCAGCAGCTTGGGGGACAAGGGGCAGCCCCAGCATTTT. As protein: CASSLGDKGQPQHF. The genes are TRBV5-1 and TRBJ1-5; perhaps TRBD1 as D (6 bases). V lost 0 bases, J lost 7 bases, and 11 bases lay in between. The CDR3 sequence is 14 residues long. Germline CDR1 is SGHRS and CDR2 is YFSETQ.

This clonotype came up many times. The chain employs TRBV21-1 and TRBJ2-1; the table gives TRBD2 as D, unverified against the DNA. TRBV21-1 corresponds to a pseudogene. CDR3 length equals 15 residues. CDR3 protein: CASIRTGLGVDEQFF. In DNA form, the CDR3 reads TGTGCCAGCATACGGACGGGACTAGGAGTTGATGAGCAGTTCTTC.

This clonotype was found a few times. The chain is built from TRBV7-9 and TRBJ2-1; a weak D match, TRBD1 (7 bases). The CDR3 is made up of 14 amino acids. V shed 5 bases and J shed 12 bases, with 20 bases lying between them. Germline CDR1 SEHNR, CDR2 FQNEAQ (reference sequence). CDR3 in amino acids: CASSPYGTQGGQFF. DNA of the CDR3: TGTGCCAGCAGCCCCTACGGGACCCAGGGGGGGCAGTTCTTC.

This clonotype appeared many times. The J gene is TRBJ2-4, the V gene TRBV15; 7 positions match TRBD1. The J segment lost 10 bases and the V segment lost 0 bases, leaving 12 bases of the junction unmatched. The CDR3 covers 16 residues. From germline, CDR1 is LNHNV and CDR2 YYDKDF (reference sequence). The CDR3 loop is CATSRDQGGPLWIQYF. CDR3 DNA sequence: TGTGCCACCAGCAGAGATCAAGGGGGCCCACTTTGGATTCAGTACTTC.

This clonotype was detected only a few times. The V gene is TRBV20-1, the J gene TRBJ2-1, with D perhaps TRBD2 (5 bases). Germline CDR1 reads DFQATT; CDR2 reads SNEGSKA (reference sequence). V shed 2 bases and J shed 8 bases, with 10 bases lying between them. There are 12 residues in the CDR3. The CDR3 region has the DNA TGCAGTGCTAGACATACGGGGTATGAGCAGTTCTTC. Protein product: CSARHTGYEQFF.

The CDR3 here is CASSPPTSYLRGEQFF. Here the CDR3 DNA reads TGTGCCAGCAGTCCGCCGACGTCATACCTTCGGGGTGAGCAGTTCTTC. V and J are TRBV27 and TRBJ2-1; maybe TRBD2 (5 bases). Germline values: CDR1 MNHEY, CDR2 SMNVEV (reference sequence). V lost 5 bases and J lost 9, with 23 bases in between. The CDR3 sequence is 16 residues long.

The V gene is TRBV4-3, the J gene TRBJ1-2; unclear D gene. This CDR3 region has 16 residues. The ends were cut back, 0 bases at V and 7 bases at J, with 18 bases in the middle. Germline V gene sequence: CDR1 LGHNA, CDR2 YSLEER. CDR3 sequence: CASSQDWLGAVFGYTF. The CDR3 DNA sequence: TGCGCCAGCAGCCAAGATTGGTTGGGCGCAGTCTTTGGCTACACCTTC.

The chain uses TRBV15 and TRBJ2-5, with 8 positions matching TRBD2. This CDR3 comprises 16 residues. Germline CDR1 reads LNHNV; CDR2 reads YYDKDF (reference sequence). V trimming: 1 base; J trimming: 0 bases; junction bases outside the gene matches: 4. The CDR3 sequence is CATSRVSGGNQETQYF. The CDR3, as DNA: TGTGCCACCAGCAGAGTTTCGGGGGGGAACCAAGAGACCCAGTACTTC.

In this sample, this clonotype turned up many times. The chain carries TRBV6-5 and TRBJ2-7; the match to TRBD2 covers 8 bases. The junction had 6 bases not matched to a gene; V was cut back by 4 bases and J by 4 bases. The CDR3 has 14 amino acids. The germline V gene encodes CDR1 MNHEY and CDR2 SVGAGI. The CDR3: CASSSWKRGYEQYF. The CDR3 coding sequence is TGTGCCAGCAGTTCTTGGAAGCGGGGGTACGAGCAGTACTTC.

This clonotype was detected once. This chain joins TRBV12-5 and TRBJ1-5, with D uncertain. V was clipped by 1 base and J by 3 bases, with 7 bases between them. CDR1 and CDR2 (germline): LGHNT, FRNRAP. CDR3 size: 14 residues. This chain's CDR3 is CASGLEQHNQPQHF. CDR3 coding DNA: TGTGCTAGTGGTTTGGAACAGCACAATCAGCCCCAGCATTTT.

In its sample, this clonotype was seen many times. The chain uses TRBV29-1 and TRBJ2-1, with D possibly being TRBD1 or TRBD2 (7 bases each). This CDR3 has 13 amino acids. V lost 5 bases and J 5 bases, leaving 13 bases between the germline ends. Germline V gene sequence: CDR1 SQVTM, CDR2 ANQGSEA. The CDR3 loop reads CSVQGGRHNEQFF. CDR3 nucleotide sequence: TGCAGCGTTCAGGGGGGGCGCCACAATGAGCAGTTCTTC.

In its sample, this clonotype was seen many times. CDR3 in DNA: TGTGCCAGCAGCTTAGCCGGGCCGGGGAAAGGTTACACCTTC. Its translation is CASSLAGPGKGYTF. The chain links TRBV7-2 to TRBJ1-2; D uncertain. Germline loops: CDR1 SGHTA, CDR2 FQGNSA. The CDR3 runs 14 residues. Trimming stripped 0 bases from V and 11 bases from J, with 16 bases between.

This clonotype occurred a few times. The rearrangement joins TRBV20-1 to TRBJ1-3, with D unresolved. The CDR3 consists of 13 residues. V was pared by 3 bases and J by 0 bases, with 6 bases between. Germline V gives CDR1 DFQATT, CDR2 SNEGSKA (reference sequence). The CDR3 bases are TGCAGTGCTAGTGGGAACTCTGGAAACACCATATATTTT. It encodes CSASGNSGNTIYF.

This clonotype was seen repeatedly, ten times or more. CDR3 protein: CASKGEGDGNSPLHF. CDR3 nucleotide sequence: TGTGCCAGCAAGGGGGAAGGGGACGGTAATTCACCCCTCCACTTT. The gene calls are TRBV6-1 and TRBJ1-6, with a tentative D call TRBD1 (6 bases). The CDR3 is 15 residues long. Germline lookup yields CDR1 MNHNS and CDR2 SASEGT. With 7 bases removed from V and 6 bases from J, the gap between germline ends came to 16 bases.

The V call is TRBV7-2, the J call TRBJ2-1, with TRBD1 matching 9 bases. V shed 5 bases, J shed 7 bases, and the junction held 6 bases outside the gene matches. The germline V gene has CDR1 SGHTA and CDR2 FQGNSA. This CDR3 has 14 amino acids. CDR3 loop: CASSPETGGNEQFF. Written as DNA, the CDR3 is TGTGCCAGCAGCCCCGAGACAGGGGGAAATGAGCAGTTCTTC.

CDR3 DNA: TGCAGCGTTATTTCACCAGGGGCAGGGGAGACCCAGTACTTC. It is translated as CSVISPGAGETQYF. The chain links TRBV29-1 to TRBJ2-5, with TRBD1 as a possible D gene (6 bases). V was pared by 5 bases and J by 5 bases, with 18 bases between. The CDR3 is 14 amino acids. CDR1 and CDR2 from the germline V gene are SQVTM and ANQGSEA.

V and J are TRBV11-2 and TRBJ2-7; D unclear. Germline V gene sequence: CDR1 SGHAT, CDR2 FQNNGV. This CDR3 has 15 amino acids. V gave up 5 bases and J gave up 3 bases, with 17 bases separating them. The DNA of the CDR3 is TGTGCCAGCAGCCCCCGAGTTCGGCGGAGCTACGAGCAGTACTTC. Residues: CASSPRVRRSYEQYF.

J is TRBJ2-1 and V is TRBV4-1, with a possible D match to TRBD2 (5 bases). Trimming stripped 4 bases from V and 9 bases from J, with 13 bases between. This CDR3 has 13 residues. The germline gives CDR1 MGHRA, CDR2 YSYEKL. The CDR3 loop is CASSPQTSSEQFF. Here the CDR3 DNA reads TGCGCCAGCAGCCCCCAAACTAGTTCTGAGCAGTTCTTC.

This clonotype was counted a few times. The chain employs TRBV15 and TRBJ2-1, with 7 bases fitting TRBD1. The CDR3 sequence is 13 residues long. Germline trimming cut 8 bases from V and 4 bases from J; bases unmatched to any gene: 5. Germline V gives CDR1 LNHNV, CDR2 YYDKDF (reference sequence). CDR3 DNA: TGTGCCACCGGGGACAGCTTGTACAATGAGCAGTTCTTC. Encoded protein: CATGDSLYNEQFF.

V usage is TRBV10-3 and J usage is TRBJ2-2, with D uncertain. Germline V gives CDR1 ENHRY, CDR2 SYGVKD. This CDR3 comprises 14 residues. Trimming cost V 3 bases and J 0 bases, with 5 bases left between them. CDR3 nucleotide sequence: TGTGCCATCAGTGACACCTCGAACACCGGGGAGCTGTTTTTT. Residues: CAISDTSNTGELFF.

A remark on this clonotype: A much larger clone sits a single nucleotide away, making a read error possible. The conserved closing phenylalanine or tryptophan is absent in this CDR3, likely reflecting a read error. The V call is TRBV12-3 or TRBV12-4, the J call TRBJ2-5; D call uncertain. V lost 6 bases and J lost 0, with 8 bases in between. The CDR3 length is 13 residues. The CDR3 here is CASRSSHQETQYL. CDR3 in DNA: TGTGCCAGCAGATCTTCACACCAAGAGACCCAGTACTTG.